These 31 T cell receptor beta chains were all obtained from the same sample, sequenced in a study of blood T cell repertoires in COVID-19. The assay was immunoSEQ multiplex PCR, and TCRdb's table has in-frame clones only and misses some. The sample shows some 130,000 clones, more than 90% of them seen only once. The material sequenced was peripheral blood. These receptors were collected from a man between 60 and 75 years old with COVID-19, enrolled during active disease.

The V and J genes are TRBV2 and TRBJ2-7, with D tentatively TRBD2 (5 bases). CDR3 length equals 14 residues. Germline CDR1 is SNHLY and CDR2 is FYNNEI. Trimming left V 0 bases short and J 1 base short, with 7 bases between. CDR3 sequence: CASSEARASYEQYF. CDR3 DNA: TGTGCCAGCAGTGAAGCGCGGGCATCCTACGAGCAGTACTTC.

This chain uses TRBV6-5 with TRBJ1-6, with TRBD1 matching over 8 bases. V shed 2 bases, J shed 5 bases, and the junction held 2 bases outside the gene matches. This CDR3 comprises 15 residues. Looked up from germline, CDR1 is MNHEY and CDR2 is SVGAGI. The CDR3 spells CASSYPTGDNSPLHF. In DNA form, the CDR3 reads TGTGCCAGCAGTTACCCGACAGGGGATAATTCACCCCTCCACTTT.

J is TRBJ2-1 and V is TRBV7-9, with 9 bases matching TRBD1. The V gene end was trimmed by 3 bases and the J gene end by 7 bases; junction bases not matched to a gene: 7. From germline, CDR1 is SEHNR and CDR2 FQNEAQ (reference sequence). The CDR3 covers 15 residues. The CDR3 here is CASSFVQGALNEQFF. In DNA, the CDR3 is TGTGCCAGCAGCTTCGTACAGGGGGCTTTGAATGAGCAGTTCTTC.

The genes are TRBV19 and TRBJ1-4, with 7 bases identical to TRBD1. CDR3 length: 15 residues. Germline V gives CDR1 LNHDA, CDR2 SQIVND (reference sequence). V shed 5 bases, J shed 8 bases, and the junction held 11 bases outside the gene matches. The CDR3 loop reads CASSPSSQGGEKLFF. The CDR3 DNA is TGTGCCAGTAGTCCTTCAAGTCAGGGGGGAGAAAAACTGTTTTTT.

The V call is TRBV4-1, the J call TRBJ1-4, with D unresolved. Germline values: CDR1 MGHRA, CDR2 YSYEKL. The V end lost 4 bases, the J end lost 7 bases, and 16 bases lay between the germline ends. The CDR3 is 15 residues long. CDR3 nucleotides: TGCGCCAGCAGCCTCCCCCCCCCTCTACGTGAAAAACTGTTTTTT. Its translation: CASSLPPPLREKLFF.

J is TRBJ1-1 and V is TRBV2; TRBD1 matches at 8 bases. With 7 bases clipped from V and 1 base from J, the junction kept 2 bases outside the gene matches. Per the germline V gene, CDR1 is SNHLY and CDR2 is FYNNEI. The length of the CDR3 is 13 residues. The chain's CDR3 is CASTGTGNTEAFF. DNA for the CDR3: TGTGCCAGCACCGGGACAGGGAACACTGAAGCTTTCTTT.

The genes are TRBV29-1 and TRBJ2-5; 7 bases map to TRBD2. Germline-derived CDR1 and CDR2 are SQVTM and ANQGSEA. This CDR3 contains 14 residues. With 2 bases clipped from V and 5 bases from J, the junction kept 8 bases outside the gene matches. CDR3 in DNA: TGCAGCGTTGAAACTGGCGGGAGTACCGAGACCCAGTACTTC. Amino acid sequence: CSVETGGSTETQYF.

The rearrangement joins TRBV7-9 to TRBJ2-1; weak D call: TRBD1 (5 bases). The CDR3 extends over 14 amino acids. Trimming removed 1 base from V and 5 bases from J, with 9 bases in between. Germline CDR1 and CDR2: SEHNR and FQNEAQ (reference sequence). As DNA, the CDR3 is TGTGCCAGCAGCTTAGTGACAGAGAACAATGAGCAGTTCTTC. Translated, it gives CASSLVTENNEQFF.

The sample holds one count of this clone. The chain combines TRBV10-1 with TRBJ2-3; D gene unclear. Deletions cut 8 bases from V and 0 bases from J, with 9 bases between. The CDR3 runs 13 residues. The germline V gene has CDR1 WNHNN and CDR2 SYGVQD (reference sequence). The CDR3 DNA follows: TGCGCCAGCTCTTCTTCTAGCACAGATACGCAGTATTTT. Residues: CASSSSSTDTQYF.

The CDR3 reads CASSLEEGANSPLHF. The DNA for the CDR3 is TGTGCCAGCAGCTTAGAAGAGGGGGCGAATTCACCCCTCCACTTT. This sequence joins TRBV11-3 and TRBJ1-6, with 7 bases identical to TRBD1. This CDR3 is built from 15 residues. Germline trimming cut 0 bases from V and 7 bases from J; bases unmatched to any gene: 3. The germline V gene encodes CDR1 SGHNT and CDR2 YENEEA. Full variable domain (rest looked up from reference TRBV11-3 and TRBJ1-6): EAGVVQSPRYKIIEKKQPVAFWCNPISGHNTLYWYLQNLGQGPELLIRYENEEAVDDSQLPKDRFSAERLKGVDSTLKIQPAELGDSAVYLCASSLEEGANSPLHFGNGTRLTVT.

The rearrangement joins TRBV4-2 to TRBJ1-6; 9 nucleotides match TRBD1. V trimming: 5 bases; J trimming: 8 bases; junction bases outside the gene matches: 7. CDR1 and CDR2 (germline): LGHNA, YNFKEQ. The CDR3 is made up of 15 amino acids. The CDR3 region is CASSELRDRDSPLHF. The CDR3, as DNA: TGTGCCAGCAGCGAATTAAGGGACAGGGATTCACCCCTCCACTTT.

The rearrangement uses TRBV7-2 and TRBJ2-3, with D possibly matching TRBD2 (6 bases). Germline CDR1 and CDR2: SGHTA and FQGNSA. This CDR3 contains 16 residues. Trimming took off 1 base at V and 0 bases at J, with 11 bases between the two ends. The CDR3 nucleotides read TGTGCCAGCAGCTTAGTTGCGGGGCCTAGCACAGATACGCAGTATTTT. This codes for CASSLVAGPSTDTQYF.

The V gene is TRBV28, the J gene TRBJ2-7; 7 bases are a match to TRBD2. This CDR3 region has 14 residues. Germline CDR1 MDHEN, CDR2 SYDVKM. V was clipped by 7 bases and J by 1 base; unmatched bases: 7. CDR3 loop: CASTGWEGSYEQYF. CDR3 nucleotides: TGTGCCAGCACGGGCTGGGAGGGGTCCTACGAGCAGTACTTC. Supplemented by reference TRBV28 and TRBJ2-7, the full variable domain reads DVKVTQSSRYLVKRTGEKVFLECVQDMDHENMFWYRQDPGLGLRLIYFSYDVKMKEKGDIPEGYSVSREKKERFSLILESASTNQTSMYLCASTGWEGSYEQYFGPGTRLTVT.

This rearrangement joins TRBV5-4 to TRBJ1-4; the D gene is possibly TRBD1 (6 bases). V was cut by 4 bases and J by 7 bases, with 14 bases left in between. Germline lookup yields CDR1 SGHNT and CDR2 YYREEE (reference sequence). This CDR3 comprises 14 residues. The CDR3 reads CASSESTGSEKLFF. CDR3 in DNA: TGTGCCAGCAGCGAGTCCACAGGGAGTGAAAAACTGTTTTTT.

This clone was detected only once. A junction boundary mismatches the germline segment, possibly from a read error. The chain couples TRBV15 to TRBJ2-4; D is ambiguous. This CDR3 region has 14 residues. Germline CDR1 LNHNV, CDR2 YYDKDF (reference sequence). CDR3 DNA: TGTGCCACCAGCGCCCGACATTCTGGAAACGTTCAGTACTTC. This translates into CATSARHSGNVQYF.

The chain is built from TRBV28 and TRBJ2-3; 7 nucleotides agree with TRBD2. J gave up 1 base and V 3 bases, and 4 bases lay outside the gene matches. The CDR3 length is 15 residues. Per the germline V gene, CDR1 is MDHEN and CDR2 is SYDVKM. This chain's CDR3 is CASSLSLAGTDTQYF. The CDR3, as DNA: TGTGCCAGCAGTTTGTCGCTAGCGGGCACAGATACGCAGTATTTT.

This clone was seen just once. The chain carries TRBV2 and TRBJ2-1, with a weak D call TRBD2 (6 bases). Between the trimmed V and J ends, which lost 1 base and 7 bases, there was a span of 14 bases. CDR3 length: 15 residues. Germline V gene lookup returns CDR1 SNHLY and CDR2 FYNNEI. CDR3 protein: CASSEEAGNWNEQFF. DNA for the CDR3: TGTGCCAGCAGTGAAGAGGCGGGAAACTGGAATGAGCAGTTCTTC.

The chain employs TRBV5-6 and TRBJ1-1; 8 bases agree with TRBD1. The CDR3 has 15 amino acids. The V gene end was trimmed by 3 bases and the J gene end by 6 bases; junction bases not matched to a gene: 10. Germline CDR1 and CDR2: SGHDT and YYEEEE. The CDR3: CASSYPGQVFAEAFF. CDR3 bases: TGTGCCAGCAGCTACCCGGGACAGGTTTTCGCTGAAGCTTTCTTT.

The chain uses TRBV7-2 and TRBJ1-6; 7 bases agree with TRBD1. CDR1 and CDR2 from the germline V gene are SGHTA and FQGNSA. Trimming removed 1 base from V and 10 bases from J; junction bases left unmatched: 7. The CDR3 extends over 15 amino acids. CDR3 region: CASSLVDRERSPLHF. Written as DNA, the CDR3 is TGTGCCAGCAGCTTAGTAGACAGGGAGCGCTCACCCCTCCACTTT. Combining the CDR3 with reference TRBV7-2 and TRBJ1-6 gives the whole variable domain GAGVSQSPSNKVTEKGKDVELRCDPISGHTALYWYRQSLGQGLEFLIYFQGNSAPDKSGLPSDRFSAERTGGSVSTLTIQRTQQEDSAVYLCASSLVDRERSPLHFGNGTRLTVT.

The chain recombines TRBV19 with TRBJ2-2; D is possibly TRBD2 (6 bases). The germline V gene has CDR1 LNHDA and CDR2 SQIVND (reference sequence). CDR3 length equals 13 residues. The V end was cut by 8 bases, the J end by 7 bases, with 14 bases between. CDR3 nucleotide sequence: TGTGCCAGTGGGGACTTTGCCGTCGGGGAGCTGTTTTTT. This gives the protein CASGDFAVGELFF.

The rearrangement uses TRBV19 and TRBJ1-1; D unresolved. The ends were cut back, 3 bases at V and 4 bases at J, with 12 bases in the middle. The CDR3 totals 14 residues. Germline CDR1 LNHDA, CDR2 SQIVND (reference sequence). CDR3 DNA: TGTGCCAGTAGTATCATTCCAGAGGCCACTGAAGCTTTCTTT. Translation: CASSIIPEATEAFF.

V gene TRBV5-4 combines with J gene TRBJ2-5, with a weak D call TRBD2 (6 bases). The germline V gene encodes CDR1 SGHNT and CDR2 YYREEE (reference sequence). The CDR3 spans 14 residues. V dropped 2 bases and J dropped 0 bases, with 8 bases sitting between them. The CDR3 is CASSFLANQETQYF. CDR3 DNA: TGTGCCAGCAGCTTCCTAGCGAACCAAGAGACCCAGTACTTC.

The chain combines TRBV28 with TRBJ2-1; D may be TRBD2 (7 bases). There are 14 residues in the CDR3. Germline CDR1 MDHEN, CDR2 SYDVKM. The germline V and J ends were trimmed by 8 bases and 4 bases, with 15 bases remaining between them. The CDR3 sequence: CASGRVGAYNEQFF. The DNA for the CDR3 is TGTGCCAGCGGGAGGGTGGGGGCGTACAATGAGCAGTTCTTC.

This chain uses TRBV7-2 with TRBJ2-1; 16 nucleotides agree with TRBD2. Germline assignment: CDR1 SGHTA and CDR2 FQGNSA. This CDR3 has 18 amino acids. V lost 5 bases, J lost 2 bases, and 6 bases stayed unmatched. As DNA, the CDR3 is TGTGCCAGCAGCCCAGGGACTAGCGGGAGGGGAGCCTACAATGAGCAGTTCTTC. It yields the protein CASSPGTSGRGAYNEQFF.

This chain links TRBV11-2 with TRBJ1-3; D not resolved. CDR1 and CDR2 (germline): SGHAT, FQNNGV. The CDR3 consists of 16 residues. V was shortened by 1 base and J by 0 bases, with 10 bases between the two germline ends. The CDR3 region is CASSLGATNSGNTIYF. The CDR3 nucleotides read TGTGCCAGCAGCTTAGGGGCGACGAACTCTGGAAACACCATATATTTT.

The V call is TRBV7-2, the J call TRBJ2-7; 8 bases match TRBD2. Per the germline V gene, CDR1 is SGHTA and CDR2 is FQGNSA. The CDR3 length is 16 residues. V lost 0 bases, J lost 0 bases, and 4 bases stayed unmatched. The CDR3 sequence is CASSLAGSGISYEQYF. The CDR3 region has the DNA TGTGCCAGCAGCTTAGCGGGTAGCGGGATCTCCTACGAGCAGTACTTC.

The chain combines TRBV6-5 with TRBJ2-2, with 7 bases matching TRBD1. V trimming: 5 bases; J trimming: 6 bases; junction bases outside the gene matches: 3. The germline V gene encodes CDR1 MNHEY and CDR2 SVGAGI. This CDR3 has 13 amino acids. This CDR3 reads CASSRGQAGELFF. The CDR3 region has the DNA TGTGCCAGCAGTCGCGGACAGGCCGGGGAGCTGTTTTTT.

The chain is built from TRBV5-1 and TRBJ2-3, with 8 bases identical to TRBD1. Germline assignment: CDR1 SGHRS and CDR2 YFSETQ. This CDR3 has 16 residues. V shed 0 bases, J shed 4 bases, and the junction held 7 bases outside the gene matches. CDR3 coding DNA: TGCGCCAGCAGCTTGGCAGGACAGGGTAGCCCAGATACGCAGTATTTT. It yields the protein CASSLAGQGSPDTQYF.

The rearrangement joins TRBV5-5 to TRBJ2-7, with D maybe TRBD1 (5 bases). The CDR3 sequence is 14 residues long. V was trimmed by 0 bases and J by 7 bases, leaving 14 bases between them. Germline assignment: CDR1 SGHKS and CDR2 YYEKEE (reference sequence). The CDR3 spells CASSLGQTTGEQYF. The CDR3 coding sequence is TGTGCCAGCAGCTTGGGACAGACGACTGGGGAGCAGTACTTC.

Notes on this clone: Other DNA sequences of this sample code for an identical CDR3. The CDR3: CASEGGEAFF. The DNA of the CDR3 is TGTGCCAGCGAAGGAGGTGAAGCTTTCTTT. The chain is built from TRBV6-6 and TRBJ1-1; D is undetermined. The V end was cut by 8 bases, the J end by 7 bases, with 8 bases between. The CDR3 sequence is 10 residues long. Germline lookup yields CDR1 MNHNY and CDR2 SVGAGI (reference sequence).

The chain couples TRBV6-1 to TRBJ1-4; no reliable D call. The CDR3 loop spans 12 amino acids. Germline V gene sequence: CDR1 MNHNS, CDR2 SASEGT. Trimming pared 3 bases from V and 8 bases from J, leaving 7 bases between. The DNA for the CDR3 is TGTGCCAGCAGTGACGGTCCCGAAAAACTGTTTTTT. Its protein product is CASSDGPEKLFF.